Following are 3 T cell receptor beta chains from one sample sequenced in a study of identical twins (dated by TCRdb to 2016 to 2017). Library preparation employed 5' RACE. Reads for this sample came from an Illumina HiSeq 2000. TCRdb reanalyzed the raw reads on its own, using fastp at Q25 for trimming and MiXCR for clone calling, and kept in-frame beta chains. For every CDR3 protein sequence, its rows merge into one entry that carries the most common genes and DNA. The sample includes roughly 500,000 distinct CDR3 sequences, with less than 25% observed a single time. Of the sample, about 0.91% falls within the top ten clones. This sample was shared with a second study, whose subject was T cells expressing NK-cell markers.

Source material: CD4+ T cells sorted from blood. The receptors derive from a woman between 18 and 29 years old in good health.

The genes are TRBV7-2 and TRBJ2-2; 10 bases agree with TRBD2. V shed 7 bases and J 1 base; nucleotides not matched to a gene: 9. The germline V gene encodes CDR1 SGHTA and CDR2 FQGNSA. This CDR3 has 17 amino acids. CDR3: CASTPGAGGMNTGELFF. For the CDR3, the DNA is TGTGCCAGCACCCCGGGAGCGGGAGGGATGAACACCGGGGAGCTGTTTTTT. Supplemented by reference TRBV7-2 and TRBJ2-2, the full variable domain reads GAGVSQSPSNKVTEKGKDVELRCDPISGHTALYWYRQSLGQGLEFLIYFQGNSAPDKSGLPSDRFSAERTGGSVSTLTIQRTQQEDSAVYLCASTPGAGGMNTGELFFGEGSRLTVL.

This clonotype has just a few counts. This chain links TRBV4-2 with TRBJ2-1; 11 positions agree with TRBD2. Germline V gene sequence: CDR1 LGHNA, CDR2 YNFKEQ. Trimming at V came to 0 bases and at J to 6 bases, leaving 4 bases not matched to a gene. The CDR3 sequence is 16 residues long. The chain's CDR3 is CASSQELSGGANEQFF. In DNA, the CDR3 is TGTGCCAGCAGCCAAGAACTTAGCGGGGGGGCCAATGAGCAGTTCTTC.

There are a few counts of this clonotype. V usage is TRBV6-4 and J usage is TRBJ2-1; tentative D call: TRBD2 (6 bases). The CDR3 extends over 16 amino acids. V shed 6 bases and J shed 10 bases, with 25 bases lying between them. CDR1 MRHNA and CDR2 SNTAGT come from the germline V gene. The DNA for the CDR3 is TGTGCCAGCAGCCGAGTAGCGGACTCCATTTACAGGGAGCAGTTCTTC. Translation gives CASSRVADSIYREQFF.